This T cell receptor (beta chain) was documented in a study of monozygotic twins with inflammatory bowel disease. Each sample had eight separate cDNA synthesis reactions. TCRdb reprocessed the 5' RACE reads and keeps a single row for each CDR3 protein, giving no DNA. Listed are a few hundred thousand distinct CDR3 sequences; around 1.5% falls within the top ten. The CDR3 has 15 residues. Germline-derived CDR1 and CDR2 are SEHNR and FQNEAQ (reference sequence). The chain joins TRBV7-9 to TRBJ2-2; the TRBD1 assignment by TCRdb is unverifiable without DNA. This clonotype was sampled from a human donor with ulcerative colitis or Crohn's disease, or a healthy co-twin of an affected twin (not recorded which). Sequencing input: blood. CDR3 loop: CATSPGTGNTGELFF.